This record looks at one T cell receptor beta chain sequence and its context. Terminally differentiated effector memory CD45RA+ cells were excluded by CCR7 positive selection of CD45RO-negative cells. This sample stems from a study of shared clonotypes between healthy human individuals. Clones were read by immunoSEQ multiplex PCR, and TCRdb kept only the in-frame ones, dropping some. The sample consists of millions of clones, around 93% of them appearing once. This CDR3 has 10 amino acids. Germline CDR1 and CDR2: SGHAT and FQDESV (reference sequence). Trimming left V 8 bases short and J 9 bases short, with 8 bases between.

This sequence was found in a man aged 18 to 30 in good health. Some clones in this sample may be carry-over from other donors' samples. The rearrangement links TRBV11-1 to TRBJ2-1, with D tentatively TRBD2 (5 bases). Sequencing was done on a sample of naive CD8+ T cells from PBMCs. CDR3 DNA: TGTGCCAGCGGAGGTTTTGAGCAGTTCTTC. As protein: CASGGFEQFF.